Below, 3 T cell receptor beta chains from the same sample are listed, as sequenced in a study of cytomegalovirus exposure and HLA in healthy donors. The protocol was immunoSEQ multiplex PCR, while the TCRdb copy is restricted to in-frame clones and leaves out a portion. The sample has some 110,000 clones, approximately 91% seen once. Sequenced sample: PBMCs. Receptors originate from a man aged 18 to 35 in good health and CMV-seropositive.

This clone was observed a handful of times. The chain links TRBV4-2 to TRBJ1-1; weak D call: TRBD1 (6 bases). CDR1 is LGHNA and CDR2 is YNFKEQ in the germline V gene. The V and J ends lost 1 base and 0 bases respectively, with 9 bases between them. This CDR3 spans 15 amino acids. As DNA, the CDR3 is TGTGCCAGCAGCCAAGTACAGGGTCTGAACACTGAAGCTTTCTTT. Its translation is CASSQVQGLNTEAFF.

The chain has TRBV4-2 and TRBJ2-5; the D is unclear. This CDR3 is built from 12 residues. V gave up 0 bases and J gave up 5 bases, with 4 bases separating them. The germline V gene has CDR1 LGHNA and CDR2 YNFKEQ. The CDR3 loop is CASSQDQETQYF. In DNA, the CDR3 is TGTGCCAGCAGCCAAGATCAGGAGACCCAGTACTTC.

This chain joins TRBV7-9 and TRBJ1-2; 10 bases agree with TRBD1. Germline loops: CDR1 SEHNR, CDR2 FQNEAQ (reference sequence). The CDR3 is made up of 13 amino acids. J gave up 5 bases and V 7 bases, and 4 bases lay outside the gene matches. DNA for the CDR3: TGTGCCAGCACCGCGGGACAGGGGTATGGCTACACCTTC. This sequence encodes CASTAGQGYGYTF.